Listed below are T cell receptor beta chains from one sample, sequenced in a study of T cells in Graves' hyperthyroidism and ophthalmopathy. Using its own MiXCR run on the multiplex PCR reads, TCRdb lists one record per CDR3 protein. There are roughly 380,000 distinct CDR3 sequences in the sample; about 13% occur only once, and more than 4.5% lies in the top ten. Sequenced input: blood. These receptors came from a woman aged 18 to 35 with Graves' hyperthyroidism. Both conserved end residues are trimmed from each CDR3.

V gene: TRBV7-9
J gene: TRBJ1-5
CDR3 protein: ASSPTGMVSNQPRH

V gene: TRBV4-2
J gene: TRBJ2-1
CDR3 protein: ASSQDIRNEQF

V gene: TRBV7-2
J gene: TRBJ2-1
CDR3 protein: ASSLAHQREQF

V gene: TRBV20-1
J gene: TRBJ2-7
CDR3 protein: SANPGYSSYEQY

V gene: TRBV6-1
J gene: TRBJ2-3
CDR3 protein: AGSPGVAGTDTQY

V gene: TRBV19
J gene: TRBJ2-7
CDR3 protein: ASSIAGQDFYEQY

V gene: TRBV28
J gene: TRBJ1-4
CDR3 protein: ASSSDPRAADNEKLF

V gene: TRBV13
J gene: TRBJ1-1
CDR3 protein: ASSSTGRGQANTEAF

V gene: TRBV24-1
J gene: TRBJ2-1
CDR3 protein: ATSVRDGNNEQF

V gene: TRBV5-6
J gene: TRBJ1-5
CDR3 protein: ASSLGADVQH

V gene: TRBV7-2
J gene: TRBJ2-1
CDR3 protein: ASSLEGGLSSYNEQF

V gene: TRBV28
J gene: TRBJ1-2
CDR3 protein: ASRPQGVSYGYT

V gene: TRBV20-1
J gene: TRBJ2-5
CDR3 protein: SARSLLLGVGGPGETQY

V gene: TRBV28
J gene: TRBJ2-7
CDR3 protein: ASSFPTGVKDEQY

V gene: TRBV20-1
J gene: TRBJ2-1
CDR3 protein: SARDWSGSSYNEQF

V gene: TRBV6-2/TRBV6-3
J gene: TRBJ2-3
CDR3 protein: ASSTGTGVDTQY

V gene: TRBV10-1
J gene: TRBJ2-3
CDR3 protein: ASSDPGGQSADTQY

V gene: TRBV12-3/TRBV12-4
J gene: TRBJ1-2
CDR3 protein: ASSFYGRALGYT

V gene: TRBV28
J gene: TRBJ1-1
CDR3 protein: ASSLSSGSFTEAF

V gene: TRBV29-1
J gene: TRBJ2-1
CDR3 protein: SVQILSSYNEQF

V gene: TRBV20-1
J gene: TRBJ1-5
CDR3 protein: SAAGKSSNQPQH

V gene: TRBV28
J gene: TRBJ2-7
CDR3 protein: ASSSQEGQGFYEQY

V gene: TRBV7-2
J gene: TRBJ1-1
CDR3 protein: ASSAGGVTEAF

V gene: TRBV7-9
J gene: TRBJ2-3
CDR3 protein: ASSLGRGLTTDTQY

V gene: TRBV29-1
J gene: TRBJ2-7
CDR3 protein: SVRIRGASYEQY

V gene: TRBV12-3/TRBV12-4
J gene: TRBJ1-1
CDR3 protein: ASSARKNTEAF

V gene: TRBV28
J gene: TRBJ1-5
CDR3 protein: ASRGGLRVRQPQH

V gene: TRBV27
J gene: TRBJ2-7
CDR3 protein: ASSVGLAVSYEQY

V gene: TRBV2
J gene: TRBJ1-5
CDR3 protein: ASGYQPQH

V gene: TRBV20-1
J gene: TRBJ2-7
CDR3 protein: SARNPGTDYEQY

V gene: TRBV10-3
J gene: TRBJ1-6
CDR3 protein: AISESTQGWIGNSPLH

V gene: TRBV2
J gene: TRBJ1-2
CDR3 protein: ASRVEVGYT

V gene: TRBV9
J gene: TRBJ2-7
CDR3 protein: ASSATGTPGEQY

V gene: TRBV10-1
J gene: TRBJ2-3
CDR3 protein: ASSETEGGTDTQY

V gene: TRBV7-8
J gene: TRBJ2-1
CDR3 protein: ASSLFRVPNEQF

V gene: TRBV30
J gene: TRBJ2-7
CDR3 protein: AWIMGQGDYEQY

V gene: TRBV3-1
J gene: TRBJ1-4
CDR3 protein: ASSQAHRKLF

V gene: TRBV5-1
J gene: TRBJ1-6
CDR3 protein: ASSLRGENSPLH

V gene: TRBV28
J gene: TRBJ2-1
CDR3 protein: ASSPLGEGYNEQF

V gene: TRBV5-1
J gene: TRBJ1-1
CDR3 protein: ASSWGGDVNTEAF

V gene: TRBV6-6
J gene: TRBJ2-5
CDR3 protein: ASSYSGGLAGEEETQY

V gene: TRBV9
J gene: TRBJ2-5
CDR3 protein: ASSVGLAQETQY

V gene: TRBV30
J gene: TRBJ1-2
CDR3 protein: AWSGQAYGYT

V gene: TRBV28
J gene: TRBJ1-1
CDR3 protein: ASSLGQGSEAF

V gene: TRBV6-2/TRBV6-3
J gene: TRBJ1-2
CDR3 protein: ASSGEGAGSYGYT

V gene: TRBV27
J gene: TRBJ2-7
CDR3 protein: ASSFETGGYEQY

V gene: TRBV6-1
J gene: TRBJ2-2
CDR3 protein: ASLAGTGELF

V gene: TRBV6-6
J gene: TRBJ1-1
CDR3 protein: ASSYSDRGRGTEAF

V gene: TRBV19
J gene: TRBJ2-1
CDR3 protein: ASGGRTGTGALNEQF

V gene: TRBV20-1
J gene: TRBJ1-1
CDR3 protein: SANPDGNTEAF

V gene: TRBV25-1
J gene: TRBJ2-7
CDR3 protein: ASSEGRGDTHSYEQY

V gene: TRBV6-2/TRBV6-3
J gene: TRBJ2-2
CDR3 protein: ASSYDRAGTGELF

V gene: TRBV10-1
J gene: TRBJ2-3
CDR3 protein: ASSTSRSDTQY

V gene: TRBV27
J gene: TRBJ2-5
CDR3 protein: ASSLFFQETQY

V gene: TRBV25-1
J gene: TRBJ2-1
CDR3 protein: ASRRARGNEQF

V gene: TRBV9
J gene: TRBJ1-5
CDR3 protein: ASSEGDSDSDQPQH

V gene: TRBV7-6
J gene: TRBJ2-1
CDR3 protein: ASSDLGSSYNEQF

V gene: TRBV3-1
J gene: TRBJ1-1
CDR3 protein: ASGTGFMNTEAF

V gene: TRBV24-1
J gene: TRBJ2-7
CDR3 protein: ATSDGGRPYEQY